This T cell receptor beta chain was recorded in a study of cytomegalovirus exposure and HLA in healthy donors (dated by TCRdb to 2015 to 2018). In the study overall: An earlier analysis of 587 of the donors reported around 280 Gb of sequence data and around 120 million unique TCR beta sequences obtained from around 180 million T cells. Of the 300 to 500 genotyped donors, approximately 80% were placed in the genetic ancestry cluster associated with self-reported Caucasian donors. In a later genetic analysis, genome-wide SNP genotypes for about three fifths of the roughly 670 donors were used, and that subset was treated as a discovery cohort. An earlier analysis of 587 of the donors used high-throughput TCR beta sequencing to judge whether each TCR beta V gene segment behaved as functional or pseudogenic. An early release covering approximately 600 HLA-typed donors comprised 250 to 350 gigabases of sequencing data and some 79 million unique TCR sequences. In a later analysis, previously published TCR beta repertoires from 666 donors were re-analyzed and high-resolution HLA genotyping was added so that TCR occurrence patterns could be studied. Donor age, sex, ethnicity and CMV serostatus were compiled together with the repertoire data. Every repertoire in the discovery cohort had been generated on one and the same sequencing platform. Class I and class II HLA loci were covered by the typing at four-digit resolution. Besides the first cohort of about 730 subjects, a separate validation cohort made up of roughly 120 different subjects was used. Using immunosequencing, the study profiled T cell repertoires from fewer than 700 subjects and related those repertoires to cytomegalovirus serostatus. Typing coverage varied by locus: about 620-640 donors for A, B, C, DRB1 and DQB1; approximately 520 for DQA1; nearly 610 for DPA1; 450 to 480 for DPB1. Among under 450 genotyped donors of the cohort, an average of about 240,000 unique TCR beta nucleotide sequences were sequenced per donor, roughly 18% of them non-productive. The later analysis used no new phenotypic data to find candidate immune exposures, relying instead on TCR beta sequences and their occurrence across donors. The study combined high-throughput TCR immunosequencing, statistical association of individual TCRs with disease status, and machine learning to predict cytomegalovirus infection status. Roughly 5 DR-DQ haplotypes were handled as single units for association and clustering because linkage in the cohort was strong. The study aimed to test whether cataloging public T cell receptors could reveal signatures of past pathogen exposure.

The method behind the library was the immunoSEQ multiplex PCR assay. For the multiplex PCR, a mixture combining 60 forward primers for TCR Vbeta segments and 13 reverse primers for TCR Jbeta segments was used. A multiplex PCR assay on genomic DNA amplified the CDR3 region of rearranged TCR beta genes. The Illumina HiSeq System was used to sequence the amplified TCR beta libraries as 87-base-pair reads. The source study handled its data this way. A later analysis tallied tens of millions of unique TCR beta chains across the 650 to 750 repertoires, and approximately 12 million of those chains were shared by two or more donors. Raw reads were error-corrected and collapsed into unique sequences by a nearest-neighbor algorithm in which closely related sequences were merged to remove PCR and sequencing errors. CDR3 sequences were aligned to IMGT reference sequences to assign V, D and J gene segments. For a sequence to be retained, at least a six-nucleotide match to both a V gene segment and a J gene segment was required. Rearrangements were called productive when the CDR3 lacked stop codons and stayed in frame with V and J; all others were non-productive. CDR3 was defined according to IMGT convention as the region running from the second conserved V-encoded cysteine to the conserved J-encoded phenylalanine. In an earlier analysis of around 640 of the donors, sequences lacking an unambiguous match to a single V gene segment were excluded. In an earlier analysis of several hundred of the donors, V segments were called functional above 56.7% productive rearrangements and were called segregating when the between-donor standard deviation exceeded 5%. A statistical classification framework was developed to diagnose cytomegalovirus status using the catalog of TCR beta chain sequences. In a later analysis, TCR nucleotide sequences were compared against IMGT/GENE-DB human TR gene sequences so that V and J genes could be assigned. The TCRdist pipeline was used in a later analysis to assign CDR3 sequences and most-parsimonious VDJ recombination scenarios. In a later analysis, each TCR beta chain was defined by its CDR3 amino acid sequence together with its V-gene family, and reads without a unique V-gene family were excluded. A later analysis removed several hundred highly shared, low-generation-probability nucleotide sequences to deal with suspected cross-contamination and a sequencing artifact. A later analysis calculated a clonal expansion index for each public chain from normalized within-repertoire ranks of inferred template counts. A later analysis computed generation probabilities with a VDJ recombination model fitted to out-of-frame rearrangements, and checked the results against IGoR. Hypergeometric tests were used in a later analysis to score TCR-TCR, TCR-HLA and TCR-CMV co-occurrence, with a repertoire-size bias correction applied to the TCR pairs. False discovery rates were estimated in a later analysis by permuting HLA or CMV assignments 20 times. A later analysis grouped co-occurring TCRs with DBSCAN, adding TCRdist sequence similarity when clustering within HLA-allele-positive subsets. Co-occurrence clustering excluded repertoires with fewer than 30,000 or more than 120,000 public chains, plus five with anomalous nucleotide sharing. TCRdb stores this immuneACCESS table with in-frame sequences only. Part of the clones is absent; in the studies checked, under half of the shortfall reflects unresolved V genes, and no reason is known for the rest. The DNA gave D and trimming, while V, J and clone size come from that table. The sample table shows 210,000 or so clones, and around 80% are seen once. The biggest ten clones account for roughly 0.7% of the sample.

The cohort was made up of several hundred healthy bone marrow donors. All cohort members were sampled while nominally healthy, although unrecorded immune exposures were likely present. The donor was CMV seronegative and belonged to the group of around 350 seronegative cohort members. Each donor provided a peripheral blood sample, and peripheral blood mononuclear cells were used for TCR beta sequencing. The Qiagen DNeasy Blood Extraction Kit was used to extract genomic DNA from the blood cell samples. The research as a whole found: According to a later analysis, most CMV-associated TCR beta chains appeared to be HLA-restricted, and the HLA associations seemed to be driven largely by CMV exposure. When HLA alleles, especially DR and DQ, strongly co-occurred, attributing TCR associations to individual alleles was difficult. A group of highly shared sequence variants was considered likely to be a technical artifact of the sequencing pipeline. In a later analysis, TCR association rates were found to vary across HLA loci, with the most associated TCRs seen for DRB1 alleles and the fewest for HLA-C alleles. A further reported finding was that TCR beta sequences accurately predicted the HLA-A and HLA-B alleles for most subjects in the first cohort. Several of the top co-occurrence clusters appeared to be linked to parvovirus B19, influenza, CMV and Epstein-Barr virus, according to a later analysis. Cytomegalovirus status was reported to be diagnosed by the classifier with high specificity and sensitivity in both the original and validation cohorts. A later genetic analysis reported fewer N-insertions in productive TCRs among donors in an Asian-associated ancestry cluster than the approximately 700-donor mean. Only TCR beta chains were sequenced in this cohort, and the absence of alpha or paired-chain data limited detectable features. Specific HLA alleles were associated with over 15,000 TCR beta sequences at a false discovery rate of 0.05 in a later analysis. A later genetic analysis associated a missense DCLRE1C variant with V-gene and J-gene trimming of TCR beta chains, and an independent cohort replicated the association. Because counts were too low, 15 to 20 rarely observed V segments, including chromosome 9 orphons, were excluded from the earlier analysis of 500 to 700 of the donors. Most TCR sequences were seen in very few donors, while some public TCRs were found in many individuals. Immune exposure information for the cohort was limited to CMV serostatus. Correlated functional status among segregating V segments might be attributable to linkage disequilibrium, but an unknown experimental factor could not be ruled out. Because some donors lacked HLA typing at each locus, the association tests relied only on the typed subset. The study listed approximately 150 TCR beta chains as associated with cytomegalovirus. An earlier analysis of some 590 of the donors showed that most TCR beta V segments appeared in productive rearrangements either about 90% or about 30% of the time, which broadly matched IMGT annotations. According to the authors, the approach could potentially be generalized to other disease states and immunological phenotypes. Presence/absence analyses assumed roughly uniform sequencing depth across donors, an assumption that may not hold. Three of the identified cytomegalovirus-associated TCR beta chains were confirmed in vitro to be specific for cytomegalovirus antigens. In a later analysis, HLA-associated TCR beta chains were found to be more clonally expanded and to have lower generation probabilities than equally common non-associated chains.

On this clone itself: Its antigen is not yet known. Qualities for individual bases were not recorded, and no much larger clone is one base off.

Sequences were obtained from PBMCs. This clonotype was sampled from a boy between 2 and 15 years old in good health and CMV-seronegative.

Here is the DNA: TGTGCCAGCAGCTTGGGGCGGGAGGGCCGGGGGGAGCAGTACTTC. The translation is CASSLGREGRGEQYF. The sequence joins TRBV13 to TRBJ2-7, with TRBD2 matching 9 junction bases. Taken from the germline V gene (reference sequence), the CDR1 and CDR2 loops are PRHDT and FYEKMQ. V is pruned by 3 bases and J by 7 bases, leaving 10 bases of the junction without a gene match. The CDR3 runs 15 amino acids, cysteine and phenylalanine included. Only CDR3 DNA is held: 45 bases, read in frame from base 1.